The TCR beta chain described here comes from a study of cytomegalovirus exposure and HLA in healthy donors. Study information: Genotyping showed approximately 81% of 398 donors falling in the Caucasian-associated ancestry cluster. Findings of the study overall: Most of the CMV-associated TCR beta chains (in a later analysis) appeared to be HLA-restricted. DRB1 had the most TCR associations and HLA-C the fewest, a later analysis found, with rates varying by HLA locus. Later findings reportedly placed an Asian-associated ancestry cluster below the roughly 670-donor mean for N-insertions.

The CDR3 totals 13 residues. Germline V CDR1 and CDR2: MNHEY, SMNVEV (reference sequence). It was with 60 Vbeta and 13 Jbeta primers that the PCR ran. Data came from immunoSEQ multiplex PCR; TCRdb stores just in-frame clones and leaves some out. The repertoire has 180,000 or so clones, roughly 9.4% of them found once; the top ten carry about 1.2%. Turning to this clone: Its antigen is unknown.

The V and J genes are TRBV27 and TRBJ2-5; 8 positions agree with TRBD1. The J call is uncertain, as TRBJ2-7 better fits the DNA end. The sequencing input was PBMCs. The source of this sequence is a woman aged 25-40 years in good health and CMV-seropositive. The CDR3 DNA reads TGTGCCAGCAGTTTAACAGGGGGCTACGAGCAGTACTTC. Its protein product is CASSLTGGYEQYF.